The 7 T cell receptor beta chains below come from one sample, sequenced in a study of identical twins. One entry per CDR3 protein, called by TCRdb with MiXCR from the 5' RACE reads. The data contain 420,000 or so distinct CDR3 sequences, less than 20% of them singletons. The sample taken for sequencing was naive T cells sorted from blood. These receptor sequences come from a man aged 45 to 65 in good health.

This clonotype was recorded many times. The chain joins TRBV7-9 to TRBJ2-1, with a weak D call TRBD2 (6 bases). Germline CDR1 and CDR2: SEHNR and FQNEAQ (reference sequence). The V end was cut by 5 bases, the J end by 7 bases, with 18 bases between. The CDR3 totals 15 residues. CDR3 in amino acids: CASSPTTGLWNEQFF. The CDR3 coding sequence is TGTGCCAGCAGCCCTACCACGGGACTGTGGAATGAGCAGTTCTTC.

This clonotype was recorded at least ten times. The CDR3 region is CATSKTGWSNQPQHF. In DNA form, the CDR3 reads TGTGCCACCAGTAAGACAGGGTGGAGCAATCAGCCCCAGCATTTT. The chain is built from TRBV15 and TRBJ1-5; TRBD1 agrees at 7 bases. This CDR3 comprises 15 residues. Germline values: CDR1 LNHNV, CDR2 YYDKDF (reference sequence). J lost 1 base, V lost 6 bases, and 6 bases had no gene match.

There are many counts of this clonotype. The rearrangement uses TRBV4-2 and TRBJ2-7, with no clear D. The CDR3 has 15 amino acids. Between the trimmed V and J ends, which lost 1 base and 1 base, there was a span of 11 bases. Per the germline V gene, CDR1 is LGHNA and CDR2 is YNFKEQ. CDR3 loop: CASSQGTGPSYEQYF. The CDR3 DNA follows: TGTGCCAGCAGCCAAGGGACGGGCCCTTCCTACGAGCAGTACTTC.

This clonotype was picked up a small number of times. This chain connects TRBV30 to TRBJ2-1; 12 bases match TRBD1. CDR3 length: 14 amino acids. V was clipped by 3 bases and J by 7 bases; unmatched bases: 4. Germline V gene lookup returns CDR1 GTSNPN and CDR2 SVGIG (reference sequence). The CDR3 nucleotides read TGTGCCTGGAGAAGGGACAGGGGGCTTAATGAGCAGTTCTTC. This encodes CAWRRDRGLNEQFF.

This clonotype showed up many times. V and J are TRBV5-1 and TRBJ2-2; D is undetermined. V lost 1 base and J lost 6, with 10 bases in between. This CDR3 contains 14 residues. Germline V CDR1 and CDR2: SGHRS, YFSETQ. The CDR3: CASSLNGPPGELFF. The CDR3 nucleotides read TGCGCCAGCAGCTTGAACGGACCACCCGGGGAGCTGTTTTTT.

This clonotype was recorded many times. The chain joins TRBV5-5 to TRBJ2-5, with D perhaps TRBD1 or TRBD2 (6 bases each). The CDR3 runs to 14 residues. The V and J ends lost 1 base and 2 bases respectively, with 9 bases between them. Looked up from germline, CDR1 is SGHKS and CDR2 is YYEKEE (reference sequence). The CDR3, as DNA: TGTGCCAGCAGCTTGATAGGGGGGCAAGAGACCCAGTACTTC. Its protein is CASSLIGGQETQYF.

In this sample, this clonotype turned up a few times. The CDR3 spells CASSLVGQGSGANVLTF. DNA for the CDR3: TGCGCCAGCAGCTTGGTGGGACAGGGGTCTGGGGCCAACGTCCTGACTTTC. The gene calls are TRBV5-1 and TRBJ2-6; 10 bases are shared with TRBD1. The CDR3 length is 17 residues. Germline trimming cut 0 bases from V and 1 base from J; bases unmatched to any gene: 1. Germline V CDR1 and CDR2: SGHRS, YFSETQ. The whole variable domain, remainder taken from reference TRBV5-1 and TRBJ2-6, is KAGVTQTPRYLIKTRGQQVTLSCSPISGHRSVSWYQQTPGQGLQFLFEYFSETQRNKGNFPGRFSGRQFSNSRSEMNVSTLELGDSALYLCASSLVGQGSGANVLTFGAGSRLTVL.